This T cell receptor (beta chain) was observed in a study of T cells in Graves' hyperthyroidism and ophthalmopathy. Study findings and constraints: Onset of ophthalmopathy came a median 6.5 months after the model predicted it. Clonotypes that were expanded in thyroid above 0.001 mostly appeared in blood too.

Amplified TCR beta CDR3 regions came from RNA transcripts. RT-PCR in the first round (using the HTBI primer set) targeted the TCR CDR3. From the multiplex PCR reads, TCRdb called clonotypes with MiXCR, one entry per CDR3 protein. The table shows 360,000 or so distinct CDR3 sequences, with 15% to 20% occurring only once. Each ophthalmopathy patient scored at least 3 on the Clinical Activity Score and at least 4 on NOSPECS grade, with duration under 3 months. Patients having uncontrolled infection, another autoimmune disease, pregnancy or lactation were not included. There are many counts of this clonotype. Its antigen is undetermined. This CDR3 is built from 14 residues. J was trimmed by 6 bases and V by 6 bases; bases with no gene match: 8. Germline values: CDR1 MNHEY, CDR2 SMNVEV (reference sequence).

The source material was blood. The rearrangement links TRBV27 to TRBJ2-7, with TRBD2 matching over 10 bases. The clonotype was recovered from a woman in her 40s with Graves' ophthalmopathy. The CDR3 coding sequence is TGTGCCAGCAGCCCCAGCGGGAGGGCGGGCGAGCAGTACTTC. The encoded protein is CASSPSGRAGEQYF.